This T cell receptor beta chain emerged from a study of blood T cell repertoires in COVID-19. Sequencing was performed with immunoSEQ multiplex PCR; in TCRdb, only in-frame clones are kept and a portion is missing. The repertoire holds 140,000 to 150,000 clones, with about 80% as singletons. The V end lost 4 bases, the J end lost 5 bases, and 5 bases lay between the germline ends. The germline V gene has CDR1 LNHNV and CDR2 YYDKDF (reference sequence). CDR3 length: 11 amino acids. The sequenced sample was peripheral blood. The rearrangement joins TRBV15 to TRBJ2-5; tentatively, D is TRBD1 (5 bases). The sequence was collected from a man aged 65-85 years who had recovered from COVID-19. The CDR3 sequence is CATSKGETQYF. DNA for the CDR3: TGTGCCACCAGCAAGGGGGAGACCCAGTACTTC.